A single sample is the source of the 19 T cell receptor beta chains below, sequenced in a study of persistence of HIV-infected CD4 T cells. Anti-CD3/anti-CD28 beads served as a nonspecific positive control stimulus. Sorting of responding CD4+ T cells relied on upregulated CD40 ligand together with CD69. The antigens of these receptors remain unknown. Sequencing used immunoSEQ version 4 in survey mode. Sequencing used immunoSEQ multiplex PCR; TCRdb keeps in-frame clones, though not all of them. Of roughly 35,000 clones in the sample, 80% to 90% were seen once. The sample consisted of CD4+ T cells sorted from PBMCs after approximately 19-hour stimulation, taken from a patient who received antiretroviral therapy. The origin of the receptors is an adult man with HIV who was CMV-seropositive.

The chain employs TRBV4-2 and TRBJ1-1; D ambiguous. CDR1 LGHNA and CDR2 YNFKEQ come from the germline V gene. The CDR3 loop spans 17 amino acids. V was shortened by 0 bases and J by 1 base, with 15 bases between the two germline ends. The CDR3 sequence: CASSQDSGNAENTEAFF. In DNA, the CDR3 is TGTGCCAGCAGCCAAGATTCGGGAAACGCCGAGAACACTGAAGCTTTCTTT.

A single count supports this clone. CDR3 in amino acids: CASSISSYNEQFF. The CDR3 DNA reads as TGTGCCAGTAGTATTTCGAGCTACAATGAGCAGTTCTTC. The rearrangement links TRBV19 to TRBJ2-1; D is unresolved. The V gene lost 3 bases and the J gene lost 3 bases, with 6 bases spanning the gap. This CDR3 is built from 13 residues. From germline, CDR1 is LNHDA and CDR2 SQIVND (reference sequence).

This clone was seen a few times. V and J are TRBV7-3 and TRBJ2-2; D not resolved. This CDR3 region has 12 residues. Germline loops: CDR1 SGHTA, CDR2 FQGTGA. Trimming took 6 bases from V and 4 from J, leaving 6 bases between them. The CDR3 loop is CASSDGTGELFF. The CDR3 coding sequence is TGTGCCAGCAGTGACGGCACCGGGGAGCTGTTTTTT.

This clone was detected only a few times. V usage is TRBV5-1 and J usage is TRBJ1-1; 7 bases are a match to TRBD1. Germline V CDR1 and CDR2: SGHRS, YFSETQ. The CDR3 totals 12 residues. With V trimmed by 3 bases and J by 7 bases, 3 bases remained unmatched. The CDR3 sequence is CASSSGTVEAFF. The CDR3 DNA sequence: TGCGCCAGCAGCTCCGGGACAGTTGAAGCTTTCTTT.

This clone was seen a single time. The rearrangement joins TRBV30 to TRBJ1-6; D gene ambiguous. CDR1 and CDR2 (germline): GTSNPN, SVGIG (reference sequence). Trimming took off 2 bases at V and 0 bases at J, with 8 bases between the two ends. This CDR3 region has 15 residues. The CDR3 is CAWSFASSYNSPLHF. The CDR3 coding sequence is TGTGCCTGGAGTTTCGCGAGCTCCTATAATTCACCCCTCCACTTT.

V is TRBV15 and J is TRBJ2-2, with D perhaps matching TRBD2 (5 bases). Germline V gene data show CDR1 as LNHNV and CDR2 as YYDKDF (reference sequence). This CDR3 contains 15 residues. V was shortened by 6 bases and J by 3 bases, with 14 bases between the two germline ends. The CDR3 bases are TGTGCCACCAGGGCTTGGCTAGCAGACACCGGGGAGCTGTTTTTT. Translated: CATRAWLADTGELFF.

The chain couples TRBV6-6 to TRBJ2-2; 7 positions match TRBD1. Germline V gene sequence: CDR1 MNHNY, CDR2 SVGAGI (reference sequence). This CDR3 has 17 residues. Unmatched junction bases numbered 15, after V lost 5 bases and J lost 6 bases. CDR3 coding DNA: TGTGCCAGCAGTCCCAACCCTCATAAAGGGGGCGCCGGGGAGCTGTTTTTT. This translates into CASSPNPHKGGAGELFF.

This clone came up a few times. J is TRBJ1-1 and V is TRBV7-3; D is unclear. Germline loops: CDR1 SGHTA, CDR2 FQGTGA. This CDR3 has 14 amino acids. Trimming left V 0 bases short and J 8 bases short, with 13 bases between. The CDR3 nucleotides read TGTGCCAGCAGCTTAACCCATCCCCCGACAGAAGCTTTCTTT. This codes for CASSLTHPPTEAFF.

In this sample, this clone turned up once. The chain carries TRBV29-1 and TRBJ2-6, with D perhaps TRBD1 or TRBD2 (5 bases each). V was clipped by 6 bases and J by 0 bases, with 15 bases between them. Germline assignment: CDR1 SQVTM and CDR2 ANQGSEA. The CDR3 extends over 16 amino acids. The CDR3 is CSVGTDRRSGANVLTF. The CDR3 DNA reads as TGCAGCGTCGGGACGGATCGTCGCTCTGGGGCCAACGTCCTGACTTTC. Full variable domain (missing parts from reference TRBV29-1 and TRBJ2-6): SAVISQKPSRDICQRGTSLTIQCQVDSQVTMMFWYRQQPGQSLTLIATANQGSEATYESGFVIDKFPISRPNLTFSTLTVSNMSPEDSSIYLCSVGTDRRSGANVLTFGAGSRLTVL.

The chain uses TRBV7-8 and TRBJ1-2; D possibly corresponds to TRBD1 (5 bases). Trimming removed 4 bases from V and 4 bases from J, with 22 bases in between. CDR3 size: 17 residues. Germline V gene lookup returns CDR1 SGHVS and CDR2 FQNEAQ. The CDR3 loop is CASSSSEGHPVSYGYTF. CDR3 nucleotides: TGTGCCAGCAGCTCCTCCGAAGGACACCCGGTGAGCTATGGCTACACCTTC.

The V and J genes are TRBV7-9 and TRBJ2-1; 7 positions match TRBD2. Per the germline V gene, CDR1 is SEHNR and CDR2 is FQNEAQ (reference sequence). V lost 0 bases, J lost 9 bases, and 2 bases stayed unmatched. The CDR3 extends over 13 amino acids. The chain's CDR3 is CASSLAGGSEQFF. DNA of the CDR3: TGTGCCAGCAGCTTAGCGGGGGGGTCTGAGCAGTTCTTC. The variable domain in full, completed from reference TRBV7-9 and TRBJ2-1, reads DTGVSQNPRHKITKRGQNVTFRCDPISEHNRLYWYRQTLGQGPEFLTYFQNEAQLEKSRLLSDRFSAERPKGSFSTLEIQRTEQGDSAMYLCASSLAGGSEQFFGPGTRLTVL.

The rearrangement uses TRBV6-6 and TRBJ2-7; tentative D call: TRBD1 (5 bases). Germline V lookup: CDR1 MNHNY, CDR2 SVGAGI (reference sequence). CDR3 length: 16 amino acids. Between the trimmed V and J ends, which lost 6 bases and 0 bases, there was a span of 18 bases. CDR3 protein: CASRRQIYPYSYEQYF. In DNA form, the CDR3 reads TGTGCCAGCAGGAGACAGATTTATCCCTACTCCTACGAGCAGTACTTC.

This rearrangement joins TRBV19 to TRBJ2-7, with a tentative D call TRBD2 (6 bases). V was clipped by 1 base and J by 1 base, with 14 bases between them. The CDR3 covers 16 residues. Germline CDR1 and CDR2: LNHDA and SQIVND (reference sequence). CDR3 in DNA: TGTGCCAGTAGTATAGTTACTAGCTACCTGTCCTACGAGCAGTACTTC. This sequence encodes CASSIVTSYLSYEQYF.

A few counts support this clone. CDR3 residues: CASSPLGGQRNTEAFF. The CDR3 DNA reads TGTGCCAGCTCACCCCTGGGGGGACAGAGGAACACTGAAGCTTTCTTT. The J gene is TRBJ1-1, the V gene TRBV18, with TRBD1 identical over 7 bases. Trimming cost V 3 bases and J 1 base; bases outside gene matches: 8. Looked up from germline, CDR1 is KGHSH and CDR2 is LQKENI. The CDR3 loop spans 16 amino acids.

This rearrangement joins TRBV4-1 to TRBJ1-6; 9 bases line up with TRBD1. This CDR3 spans 15 amino acids. V lost 3 bases, J lost 8 bases, and 5 bases stayed unmatched. The germline V gene encodes CDR1 MGHRA and CDR2 YSYEKL. The CDR3 loop is CASSQGTGRDSPLHF. The CDR3 nucleotides are TGCGCCAGCAGCCAGGGGACAGGGAGGGATTCACCCCTCCACTTT.

The sample holds one count of this clone. V usage is TRBV5-1 and J usage is TRBJ2-7, with a weak D call TRBD1 (6 bases). The CDR3 length is 14 residues. Looked up from germline, CDR1 is SGHRS and CDR2 is YFSETQ. The V end lost 4 bases, the J end lost 0 bases, and 11 bases lay between the germline ends. CDR3 nucleotide sequence: TGCGCCAGCAGCCTTGGGACAACCTCCTACGAGCAGTACTTC. Protein sequence: CASSLGTTSYEQYF.

This sequence joins TRBV6-1 and TRBJ1-4, with D uncertain. The CDR3 runs to 13 residues. Germline CDR1 reads MNHNS; CDR2 reads SASEGT. V lost 2 bases and J 8 bases, leaving 9 bases between the germline ends. The CDR3 DNA reads TGTGCCAGCAGTGAACATAAGGGAGAAAAACTGTTTTTT. Amino acids: CASSEHKGEKLFF.

The chain employs TRBV6-5 and TRBJ1-6, with TRBD1 as a possible D gene (6 bases). Germline CDR1 MNHEY, CDR2 SVGAGI. V was clipped by 4 bases and J by 4 bases, with 11 bases between them. This CDR3 spans 15 amino acids. The CDR3 reads CASSSRTAYNSPLHF. The CDR3 DNA sequence: TGTGCCAGCAGTTCCCGGACAGCGTATAATTCACCCCTCCACTTT.

The chain employs TRBV7-9 and TRBJ2-7, with TRBD2 matching 9 bases. The V segment lost 0 bases and the J segment 7 bases; nucleotides outside the gene matches: 13. The CDR3 is 17 amino acids. Germline-derived CDR1 and CDR2 are SEHNR and FQNEAQ (reference sequence). The CDR3 nucleotides are TGTGCCAGCAGCTTAGCGGGCGGCGGGGGGGCCAGGGAAGAGCAGTACTTC. Amino acids: CASSLAGGGGAREEQYF.